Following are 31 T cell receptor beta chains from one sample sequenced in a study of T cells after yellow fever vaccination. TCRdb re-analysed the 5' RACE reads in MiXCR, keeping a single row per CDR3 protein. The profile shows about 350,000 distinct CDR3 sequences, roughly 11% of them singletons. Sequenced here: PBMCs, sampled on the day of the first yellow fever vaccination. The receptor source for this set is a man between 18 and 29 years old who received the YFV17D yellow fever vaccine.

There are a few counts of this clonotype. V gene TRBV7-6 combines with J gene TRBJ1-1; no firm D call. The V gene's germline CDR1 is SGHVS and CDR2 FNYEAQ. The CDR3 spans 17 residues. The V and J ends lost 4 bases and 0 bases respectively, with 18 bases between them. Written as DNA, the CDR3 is TGTGCCAGCAGCTCCACGGGTGTAGGATTTATGAACACTGAAGCTTTCTTT. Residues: CASSSTGVGFMNTEAFF.

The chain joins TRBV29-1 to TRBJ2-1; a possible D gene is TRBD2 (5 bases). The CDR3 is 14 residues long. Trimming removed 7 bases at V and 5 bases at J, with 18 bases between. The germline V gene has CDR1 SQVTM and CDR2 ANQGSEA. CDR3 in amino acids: CSANPGLAHNEQFF. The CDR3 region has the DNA TGCAGCGCGAATCCGGGCCTAGCCCACAATGAGCAGTTCTTC.

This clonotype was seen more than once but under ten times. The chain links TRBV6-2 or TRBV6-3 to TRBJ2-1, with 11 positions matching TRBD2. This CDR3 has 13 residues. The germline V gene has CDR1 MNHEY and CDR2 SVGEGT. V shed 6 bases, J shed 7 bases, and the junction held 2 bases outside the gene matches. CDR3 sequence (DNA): TGTGCCAGCAGAGTAGCGGGGGGGAATGAGCAGTTCTTC. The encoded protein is CASRVAGGNEQFF.

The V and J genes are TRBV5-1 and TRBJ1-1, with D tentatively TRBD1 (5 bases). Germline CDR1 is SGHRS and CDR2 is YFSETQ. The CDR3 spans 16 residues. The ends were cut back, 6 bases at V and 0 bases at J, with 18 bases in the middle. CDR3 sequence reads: CASNRDRQPMNTEAFF. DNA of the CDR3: TGCGCCAGCAATCGCGACAGACAGCCCATGAACACTGAAGCTTTCTTT.

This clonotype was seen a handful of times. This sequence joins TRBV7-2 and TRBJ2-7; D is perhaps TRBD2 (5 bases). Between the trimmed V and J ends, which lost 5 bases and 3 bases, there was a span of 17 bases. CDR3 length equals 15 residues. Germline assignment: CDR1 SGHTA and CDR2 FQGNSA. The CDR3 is CASSHRASGIYEQYF. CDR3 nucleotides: TGTGCCAGCAGCCATCGGGCCTCGGGGATCTACGAGCAGTACTTC.

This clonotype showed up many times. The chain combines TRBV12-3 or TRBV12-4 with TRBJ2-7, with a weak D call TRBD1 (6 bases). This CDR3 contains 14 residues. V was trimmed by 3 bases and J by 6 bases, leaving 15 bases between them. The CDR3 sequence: CASSLYRELSEQYF. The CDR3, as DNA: TGTGCCAGCAGTTTGTACAGGGAGTTGTCCGAGCAGTACTTC.

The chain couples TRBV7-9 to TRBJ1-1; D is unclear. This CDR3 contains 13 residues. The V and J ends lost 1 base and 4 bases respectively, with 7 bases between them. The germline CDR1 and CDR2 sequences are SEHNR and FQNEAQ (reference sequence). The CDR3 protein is CASSLVSSTEAFF. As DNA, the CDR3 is TGTGCCAGCAGCTTAGTTTCGAGCACTGAAGCTTTCTTT.

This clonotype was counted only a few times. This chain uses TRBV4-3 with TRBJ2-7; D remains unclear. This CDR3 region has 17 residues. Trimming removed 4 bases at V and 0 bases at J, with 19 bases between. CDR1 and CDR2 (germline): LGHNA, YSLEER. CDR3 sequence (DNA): TGCGCCAGCAGCCTACGCCAGACAACCCTGGGCTCCTACGAGCAGTACTTC. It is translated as CASSLRQTTLGSYEQYF.

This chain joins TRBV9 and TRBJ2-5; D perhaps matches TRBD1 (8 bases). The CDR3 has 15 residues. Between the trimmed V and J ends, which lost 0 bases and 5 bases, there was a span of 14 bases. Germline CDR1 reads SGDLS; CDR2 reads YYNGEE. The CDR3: CASSVATGGGETQYF. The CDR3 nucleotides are TGTGCCAGCAGCGTAGCTACAGGGGGGGGTGAGACCCAGTACTTC.

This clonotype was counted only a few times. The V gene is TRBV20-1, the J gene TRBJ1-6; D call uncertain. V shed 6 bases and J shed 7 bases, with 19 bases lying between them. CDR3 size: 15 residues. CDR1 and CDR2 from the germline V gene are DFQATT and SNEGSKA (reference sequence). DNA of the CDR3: TGCAGTGCCAGGCCTCTGGGTGGCCGGAATTCACCCCTCCACTTT. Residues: CSARPLGGRNSPLHF.

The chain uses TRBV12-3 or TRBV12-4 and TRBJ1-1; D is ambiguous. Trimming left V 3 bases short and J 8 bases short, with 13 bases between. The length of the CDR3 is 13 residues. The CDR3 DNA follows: TGTGCCAGCAGTTTGTCGAACCCAAAAGAAGCTTTCTTT. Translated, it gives CASSLSNPKEAFF.

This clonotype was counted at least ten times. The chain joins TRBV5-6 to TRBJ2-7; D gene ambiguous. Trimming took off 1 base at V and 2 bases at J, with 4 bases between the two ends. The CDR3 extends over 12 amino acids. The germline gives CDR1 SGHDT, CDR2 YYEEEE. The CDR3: CASSLIPYEQYF. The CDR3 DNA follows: TGTGCCAGCAGCTTGATCCCCTACGAGCAGTACTTC.

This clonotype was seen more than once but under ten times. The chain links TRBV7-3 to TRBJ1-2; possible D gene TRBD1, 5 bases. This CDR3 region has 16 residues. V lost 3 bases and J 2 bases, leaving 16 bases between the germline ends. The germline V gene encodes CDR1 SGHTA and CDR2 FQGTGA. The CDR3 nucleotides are TGTGCCAGCAGCTTTTGGGCAGGGACCATCAACTATGGCTACACCTTC. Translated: CASSFWAGTINYGYTF. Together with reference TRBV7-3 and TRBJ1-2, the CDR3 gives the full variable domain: GAGVSQTPSNKVTEKGKYVELRCDPISGHTALYWYRQSLGQGPEFLIYFQGTGAADDSGLPNDRFFAVRPEGSVSTLKIQRTERGDSAVYLCASSFWAGTINYGYTFGSGTRLTVV.

CDR3 sequence: CASSSLGLNTGELFF. CDR3 bases: TGTGCCAGCAGCTCACTCGGACTGAACACCGGGGAGCTGTTTTTT. The rearrangement joins TRBV6-2 or TRBV6-3 to TRBJ2-2, with D perhaps matching TRBD2 (5 bases). Germline lookup yields CDR1 MNHEY and CDR2 SVGEGT. CDR3 length: 15 amino acids. V dropped 6 bases and J dropped 1 base, with 12 bases sitting between them.

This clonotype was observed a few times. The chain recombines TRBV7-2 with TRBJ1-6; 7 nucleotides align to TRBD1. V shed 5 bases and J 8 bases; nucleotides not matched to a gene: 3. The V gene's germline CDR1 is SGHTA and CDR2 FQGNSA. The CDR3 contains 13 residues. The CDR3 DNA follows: TGTGCCAGCAGCCGGGACAGTTATTCACCCCTCCACTTT. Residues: CASSRDSYSPLHF.

CDR3: CASSLQSKETQYF. The CDR3 nucleotides are TGTGCCAGCAGCCTACAATCAAAAGAGACCCAGTACTTC. V usage is TRBV7-2 and J usage is TRBJ2-5; the D is unclear. Germline assignment: CDR1 SGHTA and CDR2 FQGNSA. The CDR3 loop spans 13 amino acids. V shed 5 bases and J shed 3 bases, with 10 bases lying between them.

Written as DNA, the CDR3 is TGTGCCAGCAGCCAAGAGGCTAGGGGAGAGACCCAGTACTTC. Its protein product is CASSQEARGETQYF. The J gene is TRBJ2-5, the V gene TRBV3-1; the D gene is possibly TRBD1 (5 bases). The CDR3 consists of 14 residues. V was pared by 0 bases and J by 4 bases, with 9 bases between. In germline, CDR1 is LGHDT, CDR2 YNNKEL (reference sequence).

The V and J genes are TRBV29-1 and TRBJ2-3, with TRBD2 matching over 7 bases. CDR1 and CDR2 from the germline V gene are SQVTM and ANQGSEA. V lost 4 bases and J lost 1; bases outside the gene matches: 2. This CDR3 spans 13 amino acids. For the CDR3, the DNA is TGCAGCGTTGCTCGGGGGGGCACAGATACGCAGTATTTT. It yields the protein CSVARGGTDTQYF.

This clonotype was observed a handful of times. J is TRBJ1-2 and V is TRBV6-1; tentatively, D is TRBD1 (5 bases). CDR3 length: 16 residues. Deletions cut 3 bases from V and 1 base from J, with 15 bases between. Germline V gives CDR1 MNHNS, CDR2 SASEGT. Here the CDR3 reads CASSDTGSGGNYGYTF. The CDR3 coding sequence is TGTGCCAGCAGTGACACAGGTTCCGGGGGTAACTATGGCTACACCTTC.

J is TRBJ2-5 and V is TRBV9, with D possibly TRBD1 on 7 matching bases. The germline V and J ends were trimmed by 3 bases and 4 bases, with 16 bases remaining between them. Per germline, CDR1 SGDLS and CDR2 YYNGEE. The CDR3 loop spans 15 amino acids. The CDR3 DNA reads TGTGCCAGCAGCGCCAGGACAGGAGGGACAGAGACCCAGTACTTC. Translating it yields CASSARTGGTETQYF.

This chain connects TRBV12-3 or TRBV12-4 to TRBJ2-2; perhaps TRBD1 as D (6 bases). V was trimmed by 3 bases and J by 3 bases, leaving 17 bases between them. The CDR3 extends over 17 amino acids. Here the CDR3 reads CASSLDSQGHYTGELFF. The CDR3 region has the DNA TGTGCCAGCAGTTTGGATTCGCAGGGGCATTACACCGGGGAGCTGTTTTTT.

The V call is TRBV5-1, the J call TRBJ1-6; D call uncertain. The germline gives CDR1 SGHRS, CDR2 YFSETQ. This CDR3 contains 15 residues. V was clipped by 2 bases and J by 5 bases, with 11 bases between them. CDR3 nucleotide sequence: TGCGCCAGCAGCTTTGGGAAGGTGGATAATTCACCCCTCCACTTT. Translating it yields CASSFGKVDNSPLHF.

DNA of the CDR3: TGTGCCAGCAGTAGCGGGACAGACTACGAGCAGTACGTC. It yields the protein CASSSGTDYEQYV. The chain links TRBV6-2 or TRBV6-3 to TRBJ2-7; possibly TRBD1 or TRBD2 for D (7 bases each). Trimming pared 5 bases from V and 3 bases from J, leaving 11 bases between. The CDR3 has 13 amino acids. Germline lookup yields CDR1 MNHEY and CDR2 SVGEGT.

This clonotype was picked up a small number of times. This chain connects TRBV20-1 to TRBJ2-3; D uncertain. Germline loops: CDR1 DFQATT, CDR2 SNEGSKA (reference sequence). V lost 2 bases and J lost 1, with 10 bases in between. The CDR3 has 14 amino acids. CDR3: CSARYTHRTDTQYF. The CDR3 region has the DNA TGCAGTGCTAGATACACTCATCGCACAGATACGCAGTATTTT.

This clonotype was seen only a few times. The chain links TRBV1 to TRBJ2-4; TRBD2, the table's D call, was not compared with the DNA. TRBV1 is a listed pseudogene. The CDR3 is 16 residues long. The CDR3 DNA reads TGCACCAGCAGCCAAAGGGGACTAGCAAGGAGAAACATTCAGTACTTC. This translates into CTSSQRGLARRNIQYF.

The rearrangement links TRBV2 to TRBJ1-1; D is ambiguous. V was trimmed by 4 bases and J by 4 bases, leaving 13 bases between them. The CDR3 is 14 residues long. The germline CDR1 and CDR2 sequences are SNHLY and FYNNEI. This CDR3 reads CASSVGSPITEAFF. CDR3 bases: TGTGCCAGCAGTGTGGGCTCTCCGATCACTGAAGCTTTCTTT.

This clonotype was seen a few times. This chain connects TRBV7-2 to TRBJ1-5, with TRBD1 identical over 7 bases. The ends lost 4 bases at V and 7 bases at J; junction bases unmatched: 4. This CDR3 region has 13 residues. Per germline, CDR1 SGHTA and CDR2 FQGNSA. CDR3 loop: CASSSRQGQPQHF. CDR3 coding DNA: TGTGCCAGCAGCTCCCGACAGGGCCAGCCCCAGCATTTT.

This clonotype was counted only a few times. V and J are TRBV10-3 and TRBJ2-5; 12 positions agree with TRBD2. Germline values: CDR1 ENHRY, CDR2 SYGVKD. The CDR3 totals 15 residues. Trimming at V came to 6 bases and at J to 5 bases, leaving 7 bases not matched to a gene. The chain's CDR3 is CAIRRTSGEVETQYF. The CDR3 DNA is TGTGCCATCAGAAGGACTAGCGGGGAGGTGGAGACCCAGTACTTC.

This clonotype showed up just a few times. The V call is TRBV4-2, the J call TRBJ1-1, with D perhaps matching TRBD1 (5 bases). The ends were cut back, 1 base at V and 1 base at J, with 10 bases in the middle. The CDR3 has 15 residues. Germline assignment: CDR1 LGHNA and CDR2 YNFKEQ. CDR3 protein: CASSQGSGPNTEAFF. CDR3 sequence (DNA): TGTGCCAGCAGCCAAGGTTCAGGGCCGAACACTGAAGCTTTCTTT.

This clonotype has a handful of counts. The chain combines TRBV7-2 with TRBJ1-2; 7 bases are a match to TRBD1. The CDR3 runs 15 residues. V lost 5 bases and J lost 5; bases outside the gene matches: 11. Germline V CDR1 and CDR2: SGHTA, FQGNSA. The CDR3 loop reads CASSPIQGIDYGYTF. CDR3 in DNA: TGTGCCAGCAGCCCGATACAGGGGATAGATTATGGCTACACCTTC.

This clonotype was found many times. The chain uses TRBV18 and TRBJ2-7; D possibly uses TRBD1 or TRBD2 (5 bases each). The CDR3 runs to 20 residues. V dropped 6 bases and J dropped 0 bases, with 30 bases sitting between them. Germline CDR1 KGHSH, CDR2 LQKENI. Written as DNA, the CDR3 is TGTGCCAGCTCGACTACCGGGACGGCCCCATCTAACCAGAGCTCCTACGAGCAGTACGTC. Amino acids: CASSTTGTAPSNQSSYEQYV.